This T cell receptor (beta chain) derives from a study of T-cell memory formation after mild COVID-19. Overall study results and limits: Clones that contracted from day 15 to 85 were balanced CD4/CD8, while later expanders leaned CD4+. Whether day 37 second-wave clones are SARS-CoV-2-specific was not confirmed. Clones which contracted sat mainly in CM and EM if CD4+, and in EMRA if CD8+.

There are 15 residues in the CDR3. Germline V gives CDR1 SGHRS, CDR2 YFSETQ. The V and J ends lost 4 bases and 6 bases, in that order; junction bases with no gene match: 9. This clonotype was found many times. The antigen is unknown. Barcoded TCR alpha and TCR beta cDNA libraries with UMIs came from 5'RACE using constant-segment primers. Each CDR3 protein gets one entry after TCRdb re-called the 5' RACE reads with MiXCR. The data contain roughly 240,000 distinct CDR3 sequences, 15% to 20% of them singletons. This chain links TRBV5-1 with TRBJ2-4; 8 positions agree with TRBD1. The receptor was derived from a young man who had mild COVID-19 (a few samples of this study predate the infection). Cell type and time point are not known. The material sequenced was PBMCs or a T cell subset sorted from them (not recorded which). The CDR3 region has the DNA TGCGCCAGCAGCCCGGGACAGGCTGGATTAAACATTCAGTACTTC. This encodes CASSPGQAGLNIQYF.